These T cell receptor beta chains were read from a single sample in a study of T-cell reconstitution after alpha-beta-depleted transplantation in children. TCRdb itself ran the PCR reads through MiXCR, one entry per CDR3 protein. The sample gives some 490,000 distinct CDR3 sequences, around 12% of which show up once; about 5.4% is in the top ten. This specimen was PBMCs from the stem cell graft donor, taken from the stem cell graft. The receptors were gathered from a human donor who donated a stem cell graft to a child with combined immunodeficiency. CDR3s include the opening cysteine and the closing phenylalanine or tryptophan. The order of the fields is CDR3 DNA, CDR3 protein, J gene, V gene, D gene, clone size. A D gene is named only where the DNA matches it firmly. Clone size is shown for a subset of rows, as once, few, many or a class of expanded clone.

DNA: TGCAGTGCTATTTCACAGGGGGCCGCAGATACGCAGTATTTT; CDR3: CSAISQGAADTQYF; J: TRBJ2-3; V: TRBV20-1; D: TRBD1; size: NA
DNA: TGTGCCAGCGGGAAACCCGACAGGAAAACACACTACGAGCAGTACTTC; CDR3: CASGKPDRKTHYEQYF; J: TRBJ2-7; V: TRBV6-2/TRBV6-3; D: NA; size: few
DNA: TGTGCCAGCAGTTTTTTAGGGCCCGGGGGTCCCTACGAGCAGTACTTC; CDR3: CASSFLGPGGPYEQYF; J: TRBJ2-7; V: TRBV12-3/TRBV12-4; D: NA; size: few
DNA: TGCAGTGCTTTAACACCTCGACTAGCGGGAGACAATGAGCAGTTCTTC; CDR3: CSALTPRLAGDNEQFF; J: TRBJ2-1; V: TRBV20-1; D: TRBD2; size: NA
DNA: TGTGCCAGCAGTTACGCGGGACAGGGCTCCGCAGATACGCAGTATTTT; CDR3: CASSYAGQGSADTQYF; J: TRBJ2-3; V: TRBV6-5; D: TRBD1; size: few
DNA: TGCGCCAGCAGCCCGGAGGGTAGCGGGAACACCGGGGAGCTGTTTTTT; CDR3: CASSPEGSGNTGELFF; J: TRBJ2-2; V: TRBV5-1; D: NA; size: few
DNA: TGTGCCAGCAGTTACGACAGGGTTGGGGCCAACGTCCTGACTTTC; CDR3: CASSYDRVGANVLTF; J: TRBJ2-6; V: TRBV12-3/TRBV12-4; D: TRBD1; size: few
DNA: TGTGCCAGCAGTTTCTCGGACACCTACTCCAATGAGCAGTTCTTC; CDR3: CASSFSDTYSNEQFF; J: TRBJ2-1; V: TRBV6-5; D: NA; size: NA
DNA: TGTGCCAGCAGTTTAGGTATCGGGGAGTTAGAGACCCAGTACTTC; CDR3: CASSLGIGELETQYF; J: TRBJ2-5; V: TRBV12-3/TRBV12-4; D: NA; size: few
DNA: TGTGCCAGCAGCCGATACAGGGCTGACTACAATGAGCAGTTCTTC; CDR3: CASSRYRADYNEQFF; J: TRBJ2-1; V: TRBV12-3/TRBV12-4; D: NA; size: NA
DNA: TGTGCCAGCAGCCCAGGGAGACGGAACTACGAGCAGTACTTC; CDR3: CASSPGRRNYEQYF; J: TRBJ2-7; V: TRBV27; D: NA; size: NA
DNA: TGCAGCGCCAACCAGGGCCGGCACACTGAAGCTTTCTTT; CDR3: CSANQGRHTEAFF; J: TRBJ1-1; V: TRBV29-1; D: NA; size: NA
DNA: TGTGCCAGGGGCCCCCCGCCCGGAACTATCCAAGAGACCCAGTACTTC; CDR3: CARGPPPGTIQETQYF; J: TRBJ2-5; V: TRBV5-2; D: NA; size: NA
DNA: TGCAGTGCTAGAGATCTGGCAGGGGCTGGGGGAGATACGCAGTATTTT; CDR3: CSARDLAGAGGDTQYF; J: TRBJ2-3; V: TRBV20-1; D: NA; size: many
DNA: TGTGCCAGCAGCCCTGTTTCCCAGCCCCAGCATTTT; CDR3: CASSPVSQPQHF; J: TRBJ1-5; V: TRBV12-3/TRBV12-4; D: NA; size: many
DNA: TGTGCCATCAGTGAGTCCATTAGCGGGGGAACAGATACGCAGTATTTT; CDR3: CAISESISGGTDTQYF; J: TRBJ2-3; V: TRBV10-3; D: TRBD2; size: many
DNA: TGTGCCAGCAGCCTCTGGGGCGGGGGCAGTCGCAATGAGCAGTTCTTC; CDR3: CASSLWGGGSRNEQFF; J: TRBJ2-1; V: TRBV6-2/TRBV6-3; D: NA; size: few
DNA: TGCACCTACCCCGGGGGGAACTATGGCTACACCTTC; CDR3: CTYPGGNYGYTF; J: TRBJ1-2; V: TRBV20-1; D: NA; size: many
DNA: TGTGCCAGCAGCTTGCCCCTCGGGGGGGCCCAAGAGACCCAGTACTTC; CDR3: CASSLPLGGAQETQYF; J: TRBJ2-5; V: TRBV7-9; D: TRBD2; size: few
DNA: TGTGCCAGCAGTCGAGAATTCTATAATTCACCCCTCCACTTT; CDR3: CASSREFYNSPLHF; J: TRBJ1-6; V: TRBV7-7; D: NA; size: NA
DNA: TGTGCCAGCAGCCCTGAGACAGGGGAGGGAAAACTGTTTTTT; CDR3: CASSPETGEGKLFF; J: TRBJ1-4; V: TRBV11-2; D: TRBD1; size: NA
DNA: TGTGCCAGCAGATGGGGGACAGGGTCCGCAGATACGCAGTATTTT; CDR3: CASRWGTGSADTQYF; J: TRBJ2-3; V: TRBV6-1; D: TRBD1; size: NA
DNA: TGTGCCAGCAGTTTATCCTTCCGGGATGAGCAGTTCTTC; CDR3: CASSLSFRDEQFF; J: TRBJ2-1; V: TRBV12-3/TRBV12-4; D: NA; size: NA
DNA: TGTGCCAGCAGCTTGGTAAGAAGTGCTTACTATGGCTACACCTTC; CDR3: CASSLVRSAYYGYTF; J: TRBJ1-2; V: TRBV5-6; D: NA; size: NA
DNA: TGTGCCAGCAGTTTTTACGTGGTGGGACGGACAGATACGCAGTATTTT; CDR3: CASSFYVVGRTDTQYF; J: TRBJ2-3; V: TRBV12-3/TRBV12-4; D: NA; size: NA
DNA: TGTGCCAGTAGTATGCCGGCCAGGGACGATTACAATGAGCAGTTCTTC; CDR3: CASSMPARDDYNEQFF; J: TRBJ2-1; V: TRBV19; D: NA; size: NA
DNA: TGTGCCAGCTCACCACCATTGACCGGGGAGCTGTTTTTT; CDR3: CASSPPLTGELFF; J: TRBJ2-2; V: TRBV18; D: NA; size: few
DNA: TGTGCCAGCAGCTTGACAGGGGTGGTGAGCGGCTACACCTTC; CDR3: CASSLTGVVSGYTF; J: TRBJ1-2; V: TRBV7-2; D: TRBD1; size: NA
DNA: TGTGCCAGCAGTGAATTGCGTACTAGCGGGGGGCCGGAGACCCAGTACTTC; CDR3: CASSELRTSGGPETQYF; J: TRBJ2-5; V: TRBV2; D: TRBD2; size: few
DNA: TGCAGCGTTGAAGGGTACGATGAGGGCTACACCTTC; CDR3: CSVEGYDEGYTF; J: TRBJ1-2; V: TRBV29-1; D: NA; size: few
DNA: TGTGCCAGCAGTGACCGGGGATATGAGCAGTTCTTC; CDR3: CASSDRGYEQFF; J: TRBJ2-1; V: TRBV2; D: NA; size: many
DNA: TGTGCCAGCAACGGCCAGGGGGAAACCGGGGAGCTGTTTTTT; CDR3: CASNGQGETGELFF; J: TRBJ2-2; V: TRBV12-3/TRBV12-4; D: TRBD1; size: NA
DNA: TGCAGTGCTAGATACGCGACAGGCAATCAGCCCCAGCATTTT; CDR3: CSARYATGNQPQHF; J: TRBJ1-5; V: TRBV20-1; D: NA; size: NA
DNA: TGCAGTGCTAGAACCACAGGGAACTATGGCTACACCTTC; CDR3: CSARTTGNYGYTF; J: TRBJ1-2; V: TRBV20-1; D: NA; size: NA
DNA: TGCAGTGCTAGAGATCCCTGGACTAGCGGGAGAAGAAATACGCAGTATTTT; CDR3: CSARDPWTSGRRNTQYF; J: TRBJ2-3; V: TRBV20-1; D: TRBD2; size: many
DNA: TGTGCCAGCACTAAGGCGGATAGCAATCAGCCCCAGCATTTT; CDR3: CASTKADSNQPQHF; J: TRBJ1-5; V: TRBV6-1; D: NA; size: few
DNA: TGTGCCAGCAGCCACCCCCCGGACGGGACCGGGGAGCTGTTTTTT; CDR3: CASSHPPDGTGELFF; J: TRBJ2-2; V: TRBV6-2/TRBV6-3; D: NA; size: many
DNA: TGCAGTGCTGCCGGTATAAGTCGGACTAGAGCTTCCTACGAGCAGTACTTC; CDR3: CSAAGISRTRASYEQYF; J: TRBJ2-7; V: TRBV20-1; D: TRBD2; size: few
DNA: TGTGCCACCAGTGATTCACCGACGGGTAGCACAGATACGCAGTATTTT; CDR3: CATSDSPTGSTDTQYF; J: TRBJ2-3; V: TRBV24-1; D: NA; size: many
DNA: TGCGCCAGCAGCCAGGGAACCGGGCTGTCTTCCTACGAGCAGTACTTC; CDR3: CASSQGTGLSSYEQYF; J: TRBJ2-7; V: TRBV4-3; D: NA; size: many
DNA: TGTGCCAGCAGCTCCGGACAGAGGCGAACCTTC; CDR3: CASSSGQRRTF; J: TRBJ1-2; V: TRBV5-6; D: NA; size: few
DNA: TGTGCCAGCAGCCCTGGGGAGAGTGAGGGTCTCTACGAGCAGTACTTC; CDR3: CASSPGESEGLYEQYF; J: TRBJ2-7; V: TRBV7-9; D: NA; size: NA
DNA: TGTGCCAGCAGTTTGGCTCGACCCCCAAATTCACCCCTCCACTTT; CDR3: CASSLARPPNSPLHF; J: TRBJ1-6; V: TRBV27; D: NA; size: few
DNA: TGTGCCACCAGCTCGGACTCCTACAATGAGCAGTTCTTC; CDR3: CATSSDSYNEQFF; J: TRBJ2-1; V: TRBV24-1; D: NA; size: many
DNA: TGCAGCCCCTATACTGAGCGGGAGTTCACAGATACGCAGTATTTT; CDR3: CSPYTEREFTDTQYF; J: TRBJ2-3; V: TRBV20-1; D: TRBD2; size: many
DNA: TGTGCCTGGAGTAGGGTGAGCACAGATACGCAGTATTTT; CDR3: CAWSRVSTDTQYF; J: TRBJ2-3; V: TRBV30; D: NA; size: many
DNA: TGTGCCAGCAGTTACTCGCAGGGATCACCCCTCCACTTT; CDR3: CASSYSQGSPLHF; J: TRBJ1-6; V: TRBV6-5; D: NA; size: many
DNA: TGTGCCAGCAGCCCTAGCGGGGGGCTTATAGATACGCAGTATTTT; CDR3: CASSPSGGLIDTQYF; J: TRBJ2-3; V: TRBV11-1; D: TRBD2; size: few
DNA: TGTGCCAGCAGGAGTGGACAGGGGTCGGGTGGCTACACCTTC; CDR3: CASRSGQGSGGYTF; J: TRBJ1-2; V: TRBV7-9; D: TRBD1; size: few
DNA: TGTGCCAGCAGCGGAGGGGGCCGCGGCACCGGGGAGCTGTTTTTT; CDR3: CASSGGGRGTGELFF; J: TRBJ2-2; V: TRBV9; D: TRBD1; size: many
DNA: TGTGCCAGCAGTGAGGGGGGCAGGTACGAGCAGTACTTC; CDR3: CASSEGGRYEQYF; J: TRBJ2-7; V: TRBV25-1; D: NA; size: few
DNA: TGCAGTGCTAAGCCGACAGGGGTTGAGACCCAGTACTTC; CDR3: CSAKPTGVETQYF; J: TRBJ2-5; V: TRBV20-1; D: TRBD1; size: NA